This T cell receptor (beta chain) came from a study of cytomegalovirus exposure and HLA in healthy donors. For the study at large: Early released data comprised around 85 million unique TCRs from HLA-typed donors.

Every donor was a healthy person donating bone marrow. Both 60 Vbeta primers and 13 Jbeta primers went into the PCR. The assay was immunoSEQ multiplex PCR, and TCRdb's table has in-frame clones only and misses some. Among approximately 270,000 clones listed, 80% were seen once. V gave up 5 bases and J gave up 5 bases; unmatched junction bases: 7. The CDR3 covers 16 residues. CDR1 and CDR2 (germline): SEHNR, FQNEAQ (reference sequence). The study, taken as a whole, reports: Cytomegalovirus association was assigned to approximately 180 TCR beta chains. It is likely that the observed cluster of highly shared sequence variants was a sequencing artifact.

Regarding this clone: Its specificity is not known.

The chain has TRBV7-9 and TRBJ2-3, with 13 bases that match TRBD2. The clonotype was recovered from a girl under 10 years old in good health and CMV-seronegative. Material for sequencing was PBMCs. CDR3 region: CASSALAGGPRDTQYF. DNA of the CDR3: TGTGCCAGCAGCGCACTAGCGGGAGGGCCTAGAGATACGCAGTATTTT.